This TCR beta chain appears in the sequencing data of a study of control samples from healthy donors and cancer patients. This clone was observed once. This CDR3 comprises 16 residues. Germline V gives CDR1 SGHAT, CDR2 FQNNGV. J gave up 2 bases and V 5 bases, and 8 bases lay outside the gene matches. Profiled with immunoSEQ multiplex PCR; TCRdb holds only in-frame clones, not every one. The repertoire holds about 130,000 clones, with 80% to 95% as singletons. What was sequenced was blood. The clonotype originates from a man younger than 35 in good health. The chain combines TRBV11-2 with TRBJ1-2; 10 nucleotides match TRBD1. For the CDR3, the DNA is TGTGCCAGCAGCCCGCACCCGGGACAGGGGAACTATGGCTACACCTTC. Its translation: CASSPHPGQGNYGYTF.